A selection of T cell receptor beta chains follows, all from one sample in a study of shared T cell receptors in the human thymus. Assay used: immunoSEQ multiplex PCR; TCRdb lists only in-frame clones, some missing. The table records about 660,000 clones, roughly 90% of them present only once. These data were also filed under a second study, of human thymus T cells.

Material for sequencing was thymocytes. The receptors were gathered from a boy in the first two years of life with a congenital heart defect. The CDR3 runs from the conserved cysteine through the conserved F or W. The order of the fields is D gene, V gene, J gene, clone size, CDR3 protein, CDR3 DNA. The D gene is left open where the match is weak. Expanded clones are given a class, and other clones once, few, many or no size at all.

-	TRBV28	TRBJ1-2	-	CASRDSRFPYGYTF	TGTGCCAGCCGGGACTCCCGGTTCCCTTATGGCTACACCTTC
-	TRBV4-1	TRBJ1-1	few	CASSQEFGDMNTEAFF	TGCGCCAGCAGCCAAGAGTTTGGGGACATGAACACTGAAGCTTTCTTT
-	TRBV11-2	TRBJ2-7	-	CASSSTRAEDYCDEQYF	TGTGCCAGCAGCTCAACCCGGGCTGAGGACTACTGCGACGAGCAGTACTTC
-	TRBV5-4	TRBJ2-1	-	CASSSMMEGLEGDEQFF	TGTGCCAGCAGCTCAATGATGGAAGGACTAGAGGGGGATGAGCAGTTCTTC
TRBD2	TRBV4-2	TRBJ2-1	-	CASSPVIAGANEQFF	TGTGCCAGCAGCCCCGTGATAGCGGGGGCCAATGAGCAGTTCTTC
TRBD2	TRBV7-2	TRBJ2-3	-	CASSLSPPLAENSTDTQYF	TGTGCCAGCAGCTTATCCCCCCCCCTAGCGGAGAACTCCACAGATACGCAGTATTTT
TRBD2	TRBV6-1	TRBJ2-3	once	CASSELADSTDTQYF	TGTGCCAGCAGTGAACTAGCGGATAGCACAGATACGCAGTATTTT
-	TRBV30	TRBJ2-3	-	CAWIRGDTQYF	TGTGCCTGGATCAGGGGAGATACGCAGTATTTT
-	TRBV13	TRBJ2-7	-	CASSRRGLAANEQYF	TGTGCCAGCTCTAGGAGGGGGCTAGCTGCCAACGAGCAGTACTTC
-	TRBV19	TRBJ2-7	-	CARSGPTGSYYEQYF	TGTGCCAGGTCAGGGCCAACAGGGAGCTACTACGAGCAGTACTTC
TRBD2	TRBV2	TRBJ2-7	-	CASRVGPGGNEQYF	TGTGCCAGCAGGGTCGGCCCGGGGGGGAACGAGCAGTACTTC
-	TRBV4-2	TRBJ1-4	few	CASSQDRGSTNEKLFF	TGTGCCAGCAGCCAAGATCGGGGGTCGACTAATGAAAAACTGTTTTTT
TRBD1	TRBV4-2	TRBJ2-5	once	CASSQARTGPQETQYF	TGTGCCAGCAGCCAAGCTAGGACAGGGCCCCAAGAGACCCAGTACTTC
TRBD1	TRBV30	TRBJ1-5	-	CAWALPGQGIRSNQPQHF	TGTGCCTGGGCACTTCCGGGACAGGGGATTCGTAGCAATCAGCCCCAGCATTTT
-	TRBV11-2	TRBJ2-7	-	CASSSKGARSYEQYF	TGTGCCAGCAGCTCTAAAGGGGCCCGGTCGTACGAGCAGTACTTC
TRBD1	TRBV11-3	TRBJ1-2	-	CASSKDRGISGNYGYTF	TGTGCCAGCAGCAAAGACAGGGGAATAAGTGGGAACTATGGCTACACCTTC
-	TRBV9	TRBJ1-5	-	CASSSGGDSNQPQHF	TGTGCCAGCAGCTCAGGAGGGGATAGCAATCAGCCCCAGCATTTT
-	TRBV20-1	TRBJ2-7	-	CSASPEQYF	TGCAGTGCGAGCCCCGAGCAGTACTTC
-	TRBV30	TRBJ2-2	-	CAWSPRGSRNGELFF	TGTGCCTGGAGTCCCCGGGGGAGTAGGAACGGGGAGCTGTTTTTT
-	TRBV4-3	TRBJ2-6	-	CASSQIRDRSSGANVLTF	TGCGCCAGCAGCCAGATCCGGGATAGGAGCTCTGGGGCCAACGTCCTGACTTTC